The TCR beta chain described here comes from a study of cytomegalovirus exposure and HLA in healthy donors. From germline, CDR1 is SGHRS and CDR2 YFSETQ. Trimming removed 3 bases at V and 0 bases at J, with 9 bases between. This CDR3 comprises 14 residues. Despite likely unrecorded immune exposures, the donors were nominally healthy at the time of sampling. Use of 60 Vbeta and 13 Jbeta primers characterized the PCR. Assay: immunoSEQ multiplex PCR; the TCRdb copy retains only in-frame clones and omits some. The sample gives roughly 110,000 clones, over 60% of which show up once; under 8% is in the top ten. Study-wide results and caveats: Later analysis reportedly placed an Asian-associated ancestry cluster below the roughly 680-donor mean in N-insertions. There were some V segments, including TRBV6-2 and TRBV6-3, excluded as indistinguishable. Looking again later, the authors saw that most CMV-associated TCR beta chains seemed HLA-restricted.

This clone was seen only once. The antigen is undetermined. The sample consisted of PBMCs. The TCR was taken from a woman aged 45 to 65 in good health and CMV-seropositive. This rearrangement joins TRBV5-1 to TRBJ1-1; D ambiguous. The CDR3 sequence is CASSSAVMNTEAFF. CDR3 DNA: TGCGCCAGCAGCTCGGCGGTAATGAACACTGAAGCTTTCTTT. The whole variable domain, remainder taken from reference TRBV5-1 and TRBJ1-1, is KAGVTQTPRYLIKTRGQQVTLSCSPISGHRSVSWYQQTPGQGLQFLFEYFSETQRNKGNFPGRFSGRQFSNSRSEMNVSTLELGDSALYLCASSSAVMNTEAFFGQGTRLTVV.